Only one count was recorded for the clone carrying this TCR beta chain. As yet, its antigen is unknown. This sample was taken from a study of shared clonotypes between healthy human individuals. About the research overall: The plates for each donor numbered three CD4 naive, three CD4 memory, two CD8 naive and one CD8 memory. Study-wide findings and caveats: Shared across four donors were around 5% of the naive CD4 clonotypes.

Per the original data handling: Filtering of immunoSEQ junctional sequences could not match full-length read filtering. Sequencing used immunoSEQ multiplex PCR; TCRdb keeps in-frame clones, though not all of them. That table gives V, J and clone size, and the DNA gave D and trimming. The sample records about 2.4 million clones, 93% being singletons. Naive CD45RA+ and memory CD45RA-negative subsets were split from CD4+ cells. CDR3 length equals 13 residues. Germline V CDR1 and CDR2: SGHDN, FVKESK. The V and J ends lost 0 bases and 5 bases respectively, with 7 bases between them. The clonotype originates from a man younger than 30 in good health. Some clones in this sample may be carry-over from other donors' samples. V and J are TRBV14 and TRBJ1-1, with no clear D. The sequenced material came from naive CD4+ T cells from PBMCs. Subset meaning: CD45RA+ positively selected. CDR3 in amino acids: CASSQDFETEAFF. The CDR3 DNA sequence: TGTGCCAGCAGCCAAGATTTCGAGACTGAAGCTTTCTTT.